The 11 T cell receptor beta chains below were found in one sample sequenced in a study of cytomegalovirus exposure and HLA in healthy donors. TCRdb's copy holds only in-frame clones and misses some; the assay was immunoSEQ multiplex PCR. The sample comprises fewer than 150,000 clones, about 91% of which are singletons, and more than 1.5% rests with the top ten. The source material was PBMCs. The source of these receptors is a man younger than 35 in good health and CMV-seronegative.

The chain employs TRBV10-1 and TRBJ2-1, with 13 bases matching TRBD2. With V trimmed by 6 bases and J by 10 bases, 9 bases remained unmatched. CDR1 and CDR2 from the germline V gene are WNHNN and SYGVQD (reference sequence). The CDR3 totals 15 residues. CDR3 bases: TGCGCCAGCAGCGAGCCGGGACTAGCGGGACGGGAGCAGTTCTTC. This encodes CASSEPGLAGREQFF.

This chain uses TRBV5-4 with TRBJ2-3; TRBD2 matches at 11 bases. This CDR3 comprises 15 residues. Germline CDR1 and CDR2: SGHNT and YYREEE (reference sequence). V lost 5 bases, J lost 4 bases, and 6 bases stayed unmatched. CDR3 in DNA: TGTGCCAGCAGGTTAGCGGGGGGGCCGTCAGATACGCAGTATTTT. Encoded protein: CASRLAGGPSDTQYF.

This clone was detected once. This chain uses TRBV4-1 with TRBJ2-3; maybe TRBD1 (5 bases). This CDR3 comprises 15 residues. CDR1 MGHRA and CDR2 YSYEKL come from the germline V gene. V was clipped by 1 base and J by 0 bases, with 8 bases between them. CDR3 sequence (DNA): TGCGCCAGCAGCCAAGTAGGGGCTAGCACAGATACGCAGTATTTT. Its translation is CASSQVGASTDTQYF.

Details on this clone: This may stem from a read error, because a much larger clone lies one nucleotide away. The chain uses TRBV7-2 and TRBJ1-1; D is uncertain. This CDR3 is built from 13 residues. Deletions cut 2 bases from V and 1 base from J, with 5 bases between. Germline CDR1 and CDR2: SGHTA and FQGNSA. The CDR3 is CASSLYGNTEAFF. The CDR3 bases are TGTGCCAGCAGCTTATACGGGAACACTGAAGCTTTCTTT.

The chain links TRBV10-3 to TRBJ2-7; 9 bases match TRBD1. The CDR3 is 14 residues long. After removal of 2 bases from V and 2 bases from J, the junction contained 1 base not matched to a gene. Germline CDR1 is ENHRY and CDR2 is SYGVKD. The CDR3 loop is CAISERTGAYEQYF. The CDR3 region has the DNA TGTGCCATCAGTGAGAGGACAGGGGCCTACGAGCAGTACTTC.

This chain joins TRBV6-1 and TRBJ2-7, with TRBD1 identical over 8 bases. Germline V gene lookup returns CDR1 MNHNS and CDR2 SASEGT. J was trimmed by 1 base and V by 0 bases; bases with no gene match: 11. CDR3 size: 18 residues. The CDR3 nucleotides are TGTGCCAGCAGTGAAGCCCTGAAAGGGGACAGGCTGTCCTACGAGCAGTACTTC. Protein: CASSEALKGDRLSYEQYF.

With respect to this clone: One end of the junction varies from germline; a read error may be responsible. The chain joins TRBV5-1 to TRBJ2-5; TRBD1 agrees at 7 bases. Germline assignment: CDR1 SGHRS and CDR2 YFSETQ. The CDR3 contains 16 residues. The DNA of the CDR3 is TGCGCCAGCAGCTCGACAGGGATCCCCTCTCAAGGGACCCAGTACTTC. This gives the protein CASSSTGIPSQGTQYF.

The rearrangement joins TRBV9 to TRBJ2-2, with 8 bases that match TRBD2. From germline, CDR1 is SGDLS and CDR2 YYNGEE. V shed 3 bases and J 2 bases; nucleotides not matched to a gene: 6. The CDR3 runs 16 residues. CDR3 sequence: CASSAGGGPNTGELFF. The CDR3 DNA reads as TGTGCCAGCAGCGCGGGCGGGGGGCCCAACACCGGGGAGCTGTTTTTT.

This sequence joins TRBV19 and TRBJ2-2, with D possibly matching TRBD2 (6 bases). Germline V gene data show CDR1 as LNHDA and CDR2 as SQIVND (reference sequence). Trimming pared 6 bases from V and 1 base from J, leaving 9 bases between. CDR3 length: 14 amino acids. CDR3: CASRVSGNTGELFF. DNA for the CDR3: TGTGCCAGTAGGGTTAGCGGGAACACCGGGGAGCTGTTTTTT.

This sequence joins TRBV9 and TRBJ1-1; D is possibly TRBD1 (5 bases). The CDR3 sequence is 12 residues long. Germline CDR1 and CDR2: SGDLS and YYNGEE. Trimming took off 4 bases at V and 3 bases at J, with 7 bases between the two ends. The CDR3 spells CASSPRDTEAFF. In DNA, the CDR3 is TGTGCCAGCAGCCCCAGGGACACTGAAGCTTTCTTT. Using reference TRBV9 and TRBJ1-1 for the parts outside the CDR3, the full variable domain is DSGVTQTPKHLITATGQRVTLRCSPRSGDLSVYWYQQSLDQGLQFLIQYYNGEERAKGNILERFSAQQFPDLHSELNLSSLELGDSALYFCASSPRDTEAFFGQGTRLTVV.

This chain links TRBV7-9 with TRBJ2-5, with TRBD2 identical over 7 bases. V was clipped by 6 bases and J by 4 bases; unmatched bases: 17. The CDR3 runs to 17 residues. Germline CDR1 SEHNR, CDR2 FQNEAQ (reference sequence). This CDR3 is CASSILSRLGRGETQYF. CDR3 nucleotide sequence: TGTGCCAGCAGTATACTCAGTAGGTTAGGGAGGGGAGAGACCCAGTACTTC. Complete variable domain (other parts from reference TRBV7-9 and TRBJ2-5): DTGVSQNPRHKITKRGQNVTFRCDPISEHNRLYWYRQTLGQGPEFLTYFQNEAQLEKSRLLSDRFSAERPKGSFSTLEIQRTEQGDSAMYLCASSILSRLGRGETQYFGPGTRLLVL.